These 26 T cell receptor beta chains originate from one sample sequenced in a study of identical twins. TCRdb passed the 5' RACE reads through MiXCR, listing each CDR3 protein once. The sample consists of 600,000 to 700,000 distinct CDR3 sequences, approximately 22% of them appearing once. The sample was also linked to a second study, of T cells expressing NK-cell markers.

Sample: PBMCs. The receptors originated from a woman aged 18 to 35 in good health.

The chain is built from TRBV6-5 and TRBJ2-5, with D possibly being TRBD1 or TRBD2 (6 bases each). The CDR3 has 15 amino acids. The V gene's germline CDR1 is MNHEY and CDR2 SVGAGI. The V and J ends lost 2 bases and 2 bases respectively, with 12 bases between them. This CDR3 is CASSYAAGQQETQYF. CDR3 coding DNA: TGTGCCAGCAGTTACGCCGCGGGACAACAAGAGACCCAGTACTTC.

This clonotype was counted a few times. The genes are TRBV7-9 and TRBJ2-7; a possible D gene is TRBD2 (5 bases). There are 13 residues in the CDR3. The V and J ends lost 8 bases and 4 bases respectively, with 15 bases between them. CDR1 is SEHNR and CDR2 is FQNEAQ in the germline V gene (reference sequence). The CDR3 region is CASDSRGEYEQYF. The DNA of the CDR3 is TGTGCCAGCGATTCCCGGGGAGAGTACGAGCAGTACTTC. Based on the CDR3 plus reference TRBV7-9 and TRBJ2-7, the full variable domain is DTGVSQNPRHKITKRGQNVTFRCDPISEHNRLYWYRQTLGQGPEFLTYFQNEAQLEKSRLLSDRFSAERPKGSFSTLEIQRTEQGDSAMYLCASDSRGEYEQYFGPGTRLTVT.

J is TRBJ2-1 and V is TRBV7-9, with 10 positions matching TRBD2. V shed 3 bases, J shed 8 bases, and the junction held 7 bases outside the gene matches. This CDR3 comprises 15 residues. From germline, CDR1 is SEHNR and CDR2 FQNEAQ (reference sequence). CDR3 DNA: TGTGCCAGCAGCTTTAGGGCTAGCGGGGGCCATGAGCAGTTCTTC. Protein product: CASSFRASGGHEQFF. Full variable domain (missing parts from reference TRBV7-9 and TRBJ2-1): DTGVSQNPRHKITKRGQNVTFRCDPISEHNRLYWYRQTLGQGPEFLTYFQNEAQLEKSRLLSDRFSAERPKGSFSTLEIQRTEQGDSAMYLCASSFRASGGHEQFFGPGTRLTVL.

This clonotype came up a few times. The J gene is TRBJ2-7, the V gene TRBV10-3; TRBD2 is a possible D gene (6 bases). The CDR3 sequence is 13 residues long. V lost 10 bases, J lost 1 base, and 14 bases lay in between. From germline, CDR1 is ENHRY and CDR2 SYGVKD. The CDR3 region is CATASGGSYEQYF. CDR3 nucleotide sequence: TGTGCCACTGCCTCCGGGGGATCCTACGAGCAGTACTTC.

J is TRBJ2-1 and V is TRBV10-1; the D gene is possibly TRBD2 (6 bases). The germline CDR1 and CDR2 sequences are WNHNN and SYGVQD (reference sequence). V lost 11 bases and J 4 bases, leaving 21 bases between the germline ends. The CDR3 loop spans 15 amino acids. CDR3 in DNA: TGCGCCTTCCGAAGGGAGGCATACGGATACAATGAGCAGTTCTTC. This codes for CAFRREAYGYNEQFF.

The genes are TRBV5-1 and TRBJ2-3; D perhaps matches TRBD1 (6 bases). V lost 1 base and J lost 0, with 12 bases in between. CDR1 SGHRS and CDR2 YFSETQ come from the germline V gene. The CDR3 has 16 residues. The CDR3 DNA reads as TGCGCCAGCAGCTTGACTTTTACAGGGAGCACAGATACGCAGTATTTT. This gives the protein CASSLTFTGSTDTQYF. Full variable domain (missing parts from reference TRBV5-1 and TRBJ2-3): KAGVTQTPRYLIKTRGQQVTLSCSPISGHRSVSWYQQTPGQGLQFLFEYFSETQRNKGNFPGRFSGRQFSNSRSEMNVSTLELGDSALYLCASSLTFTGSTDTQYFGPGTRLTVL.

This clonotype was observed a handful of times. This chain links TRBV12-3 or TRBV12-4 with TRBJ2-1, with a possible D match to TRBD1 (6 bases). The CDR3 spans 13 residues. V was cut by 3 bases and J by 7 bases, with 10 bases left in between. The CDR3 sequence: CASSFARGNEQFF. In DNA, the CDR3 is TGTGCCAGCAGTTTCGCCAGGGGTAATGAGCAGTTCTTC.

The chain has TRBV20-1 and TRBJ2-7, with 9 bases matching TRBD2. The trim removed 1 base at V and 6 bases at J, leaving 7 bases unmatched. Germline V lookup: CDR1 DFQATT, CDR2 SNEGSKA (reference sequence). The CDR3 is 14 residues long. The CDR3 DNA sequence: TGCAGTGCTAGAGTGTTGCTAGCGGGGAGCGAGCAGTACTTC. Translation: CSARVLLAGSEQYF.

The chain has TRBV18 and TRBJ2-7; D may be TRBD1 (5 bases). Looked up from germline, CDR1 is KGHSH and CDR2 is LQKENI. The CDR3 runs to 14 residues. Trimming shortened V by 1 base and J by 2 bases, and 9 bases separated the two germline ends. The CDR3 loop reads CASSPRSGTYEQYF. The CDR3, as DNA: TGTGCCAGCTCACCACGATCAGGGACCTACGAGCAGTACTTC. The full variable domain, with the rest looked up from reference TRBV18 and TRBJ2-7, is NAGVMQNPRHLVRRRGQEARLRCSPMKGHSHVYWYRQLPEEGLKFMVYLQKENIIDESGMPKERFSAEFPKEGPSILRIQQVVRGDSAAYFCASSPRSGTYEQYFGPGTRLTVT.

This clonotype was seen a handful of times. The chain employs TRBV7-2 and TRBJ2-7, with a tentative D call TRBD2 (6 bases). This CDR3 is built from 15 residues. The V and J ends lost 0 bases and 6 bases respectively, with 15 bases between them. Germline assignment: CDR1 SGHTA and CDR2 FQGNSA. The CDR3 coding sequence is TGTGCCAGCAGCTTAGCGGGGAAGGACTATAGCGAGCAGTACTTC. Amino acid sequence: CASSLAGKDYSEQYF.

The chain has TRBV9 and TRBJ2-3; TRBD2 matches at 8 bases. V lost 0 bases, J lost 6 bases, and 6 bases stayed unmatched. Germline loops: CDR1 SGDLS, CDR2 YYNGEE. The CDR3 spans 15 residues. DNA of the CDR3: TGTGCCAGCAGCGTAGGGAACGGGGGGGCGGATACGCAGTATTTT. Translation: CASSVGNGGADTQYF.

The sample holds a few counts of this clonotype. CDR3 region: CSARTPGRGDHSEQFF. The CDR3 region has the DNA TGCAGTGCTAGAACCCCCGGACGGGGCGACCACTCCGAGCAGTTCTTC. This sequence joins TRBV20-1 and TRBJ2-1, with D perhaps TRBD1 or TRBD2 (5 bases each). In germline, CDR1 is DFQATT, CDR2 SNEGSKA (reference sequence). Trimming shortened V by 2 bases and J by 10 bases, and 24 bases separated the two germline ends. This CDR3 comprises 16 residues.

Points on this clonotype: Its ends do not fully match the called genes, so a read error is possible. V usage is TRBV27 and J usage is TRBJ2-5; no reliable D call. CDR3 length: 11 amino acids. Germline V gene sequence: CDR1 MNHEY, CDR2 SMNVEV (reference sequence). As DNA, the CDR3 is TGTGGCAGCAGTCGAGGAGAGACCCAGTACTTC. Its protein product is CGSSRGETQYF.

This clonotype was observed a handful of times. V usage is TRBV9 and J usage is TRBJ2-7, with D perhaps assigned TRBD1 or TRBD2 (6 bases each). The CDR3 has 15 amino acids. Trimming left V 3 bases short and J 2 bases short, with 15 bases between. Germline assignment: CDR1 SGDLS and CDR2 YYNGEE. The CDR3 nucleotides read TGTGCCAGCAGCGCTGGACCGGGGGCCCCCTACGAGCAGTACTTC. It translates to CASSAGPGAPYEQYF.

In this sample, this clonotype turned up a few times. The rearrangement uses TRBV29-1 and TRBJ2-2, with D unresolved. The CDR3 loop spans 10 amino acids. In germline, CDR1 is SQVTM, CDR2 ANQGSEA. V was pared by 7 bases and J by 7 bases, with 7 bases between. CDR3 residues: CSAADGELFF. The DNA for the CDR3 is TGCAGCGCTGCGGACGGGGAGCTGTTTTTT.

This clonotype was found a few times. The V gene is TRBV5-1, the J gene TRBJ2-1, with D possibly being TRBD1 or TRBD2 (5 bases each). Germline values: CDR1 SGHRS, CDR2 YFSETQ. Trimming cost V 4 bases and J 4 bases, with 18 bases left between them. This CDR3 is 16 amino acids long. CDR3 amino acids: CASSPSGTVHYNEQFF. CDR3 in DNA: TGCGCCAGCAGCCCCTCTGGGACGGTCCATTACAATGAGCAGTTCTTC.

This clonotype was recorded a few times. CDR3 residues: CASSQYPGADTEAFF. The DNA for the CDR3 is TGTGCCAGCAGCCAATATCCAGGCGCCGACACTGAAGCTTTCTTT. This sequence joins TRBV3-1 and TRBJ1-1; D unresolved. V was trimmed by 2 bases and J by 3 bases, leaving 13 bases between them. The length of the CDR3 is 15 residues. Per germline, CDR1 LGHDT and CDR2 YNNKEL (reference sequence).

This clonotype has only a few counts. This chain joins TRBV20-1 and TRBJ2-1; perhaps TRBD1 as D (6 bases). V was shortened by 0 bases and J by 0 bases, with 12 bases between the two germline ends. The germline V gene has CDR1 DFQATT and CDR2 SNEGSKA (reference sequence). This CDR3 spans 16 amino acids. CDR3: CSARDGDKNSYNEQFF. The CDR3 DNA follows: TGCAGTGCTAGAGATGGGGACAAGAACTCCTACAATGAGCAGTTCTTC.

The rearrangement joins TRBV7-9 to TRBJ1-4, with D perhaps matching TRBD1 (5 bases). Germline CDR1 is SEHNR and CDR2 is FQNEAQ (reference sequence). The CDR3 covers 15 residues. V was trimmed by 6 bases and J by 6 bases, leaving 17 bases between them. In DNA, the CDR3 is TGTGCCAGCAGGCCGTTGGGGGACGGTGATGAAAAACTGTTTTTT. As protein: CASRPLGDGDEKLFF.

This clonotype was detected a few times. This rearrangement joins TRBV6-2 or TRBV6-3 to TRBJ2-7, with TRBD1 matching over 7 bases. From germline, CDR1 is MNHEY and CDR2 SVGEGT. This CDR3 is 13 amino acids long. The junction had 5 bases not matched to a gene; V was cut back by 6 bases and J by 3 bases. The CDR3 DNA reads TGTGCCAGCAGACTGACAGGGATCTACGAGCAGTACTTC. It translates to CASRLTGIYEQYF.

The chain is built from TRBV6-1 and TRBJ1-1; no clear D. The germline V gene has CDR1 MNHNS and CDR2 SASEGT. The V end was cut by 6 bases, the J end by 4 bases, with 12 bases between. The CDR3 consists of 13 residues. CDR3 amino acids: CASSSSRITEAFF. The DNA of the CDR3 is TGTGCCAGCAGCTCTAGTAGAATCACTGAAGCTTTCTTT.

This clonotype was found a few times. This sequence joins TRBV20-1 and TRBJ1-1, with unresolved D. Germline lookup yields CDR1 DFQATT and CDR2 SNEGSKA (reference sequence). The CDR3 extends over 13 amino acids. With 4 bases removed from V and 1 base from J, the gap between germline ends came to 10 bases. DNA for the CDR3: TGCAGTGCTAAGGAGGGAGCGAACACTGAAGCTTTCTTT. Its translation: CSAKEGANTEAFF.

This chain uses TRBV5-1 with TRBJ2-1; the D is unclear. The length of the CDR3 is 13 residues. Germline CDR1 is SGHRS and CDR2 is YFSETQ. V lost 0 bases to trimming and J lost 10 bases, with 11 bases between them. The CDR3 region is CASSLVNADEQFF. The CDR3 DNA sequence: TGCGCCAGCAGCTTGGTAAACGCAGACGAGCAGTTCTTC. Looking up the rest from reference TRBV5-1 and TRBJ2-1 gives the full variable domain: KAGVTQTPRYLIKTRGQQVTLSCSPISGHRSVSWYQQTPGQGLQFLFEYFSETQRNKGNFPGRFSGRQFSNSRSEMNVSTLELGDSALYLCASSLVNADEQFFGPGTRLTVL.

This rearrangement joins TRBV5-4 to TRBJ2-5, with TRBD2 matching over 7 bases. V was clipped by 4 bases and J by 5 bases; unmatched bases: 11. The CDR3 spans 15 residues. The germline V gene encodes CDR1 SGHNT and CDR2 YYREEE (reference sequence). The CDR3 sequence: CASSRTSDLVETQYF. The DNA of the CDR3 is TGTGCCAGCAGCCGAACTAGCGACCTGGTGGAGACCCAGTACTTC.

This clonotype came up a few times. The rearrangement uses TRBV20-1 and TRBJ2-3; possibly TRBD1 for D (6 bases). Germline V gene data show CDR1 as DFQATT and CDR2 as SNEGSKA (reference sequence). The CDR3 contains 13 residues. Trimming took off 3 bases at V and 5 bases at J, with 12 bases between the two ends. The CDR3 coding sequence is TGCAGTGCTAGCCTAGGGACATTAGATACGCAGTATTTT. Translation: CSASLGTLDTQYF.

V gene TRBV12-3 or TRBV12-4 combines with J gene TRBJ2-4, with D perhaps assigned TRBD1 or TRBD2 (5 bases each). The V end lost 5 bases, the J end lost 7 bases, and 21 bases lay between the germline ends. The length of the CDR3 is 16 residues. Here the CDR3 reads CASSATRWGMGNIQYF. DNA for the CDR3: TGTGCCAGCAGTGCGACGAGGTGGGGGATGGGGAACATTCAGTACTTC.